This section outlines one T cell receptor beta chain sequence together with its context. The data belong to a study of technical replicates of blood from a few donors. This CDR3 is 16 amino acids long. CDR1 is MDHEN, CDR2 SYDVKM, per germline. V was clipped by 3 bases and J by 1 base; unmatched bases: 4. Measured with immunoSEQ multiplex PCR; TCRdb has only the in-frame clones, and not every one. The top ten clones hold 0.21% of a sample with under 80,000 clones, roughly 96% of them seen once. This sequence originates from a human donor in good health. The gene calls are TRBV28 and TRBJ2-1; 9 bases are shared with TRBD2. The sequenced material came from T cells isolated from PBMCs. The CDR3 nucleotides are TGTGCCAGCAGTTTTATAGCGGGAGAGTCCTACAATGAGCAGTTCTTC. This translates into CASSFIAGESYNEQFF.